Following are 9 T cell receptor beta chains from one sample sequenced in a study of response to subunit inactivated influenza vaccine. TCRdb re-called the RT-PCR reads with MiXCR, one entry per CDR3 protein. The sample has roughly 500,000 distinct CDR3 sequences; about 15% are singletons. Sequenced material: CD4+ T cells sorted from PBMCs, taken roughly 24 months after vaccination. Receptor source: a man between 50 and 69 years old who received an inactivated influenza vaccine.

In its sample, this clonotype was seen a few times. The chain has TRBV3-1 and TRBJ1-6; D remains ambiguous. The CDR3 loop spans 13 amino acids. The germline V gene has CDR1 LGHDT and CDR2 YNNKEL (reference sequence). The V and J ends lost 4 bases and 7 bases respectively, with 8 bases between them. The CDR3 nucleotides are TGTGCCAGCAGCCCCGTGCTCAATTCACCCCTCCACTTT. Amino acid sequence: CASSPVLNSPLHF. Together with reference TRBV3-1 and TRBJ1-6, the CDR3 gives the full variable domain: DTAVSQTPKYLVTQMGNDKSIKCEQNLGHDTMYWYKQDSKKFLKIMFSYNNKELIINETVPNRFSPKSPDKAHLNLHINSLELGDSAVYFCASSPVLNSPLHFGNGTRLTVT.

The rearrangement links TRBV7-2 to TRBJ2-5, with TRBD1 matching 10 bases. The germline gives CDR1 SGHTA, CDR2 FQGNSA. This CDR3 is 15 amino acids long. Losses at the gene ends were 5 bases for V and 2 bases for J; bases not matched to a gene: 5. CDR3 nucleotides: TGTGCCAGCAGCAAGGGGACAGGGGTGCAAGAGACCCAGTACTTC. This translates into CASSKGTGVQETQYF.

The chain joins TRBV9 to TRBJ2-2; 8 bases line up with TRBD1. J was trimmed by 1 base and V by 1 base; bases with no gene match: 3. CDR1 and CDR2 (germline): SGDLS, YYNGEE. This CDR3 contains 16 residues. CDR3: CASSVSGTGNTGELFF. CDR3 DNA: TGTGCCAGCAGCGTATCTGGGACAGGGAACACCGGGGAGCTGTTTTTT.

The chain employs TRBV7-9 and TRBJ2-7; tentatively, D is TRBD2 (5 bases). Trimming removed 5 bases at V and 9 bases at J, with 17 bases between. Germline CDR1 and CDR2: SEHNR and FQNEAQ (reference sequence). The CDR3 extends over 13 amino acids. CDR3 coding DNA: TGTGCCAGCAGCCATGGAGACTTTCGGGGGCAGTACTTC. Protein: CASSHGDFRGQYF. Full variable domain (rest looked up from reference TRBV7-9 and TRBJ2-7): DTGVSQNPRHKITKRGQNVTFRCDPISEHNRLYWYRQTLGQGPEFLTYFQNEAQLEKSRLLSDRFSAERPKGSFSTLEIQRTEQGDSAMYLCASSHGDFRGQYFGPGTRLTVT.

This chain's CDR3 is CASSLQGKFETQYF. In DNA, the CDR3 is TGTGCCAGCAGCTTGCAGGGAAAATTTGAGACCCAGTACTTC. The chain couples TRBV11-2 to TRBJ2-5; D perhaps matches TRBD1 (5 bases). Per the germline V gene, CDR1 is SGHAT and CDR2 is FQNNGV. The V gene lost 3 bases and the J gene lost 5 bases, with 13 bases spanning the gap. This CDR3 comprises 14 residues. Complete variable domain (other parts from reference TRBV11-2 and TRBJ2-5): EAGVAQSPRYKIIEKRQSVAFWCNPISGHATLYWYQQILGQGPKLLIQFQNNGVVDDSQLPKDRFSAERLKGVDSTLKIQPAKLEDSAVYLCASSLQGKFETQYFGPGTRLLVL.

This clonotype appeared a few times. This sequence joins TRBV7-2 and TRBJ2-4; no clear D gene. Trimming cost V 7 bases and J 8 bases, with 15 bases left between them. CDR1 SGHTA and CDR2 FQGNSA come from the germline V gene. CDR3 length equals 13 residues. CDR3 amino acids: CASNLGPTDIQYF. CDR3 coding DNA: TGTGCCAGCAACCTAGGACCGACGGACATTCAGTACTTC.

The chain uses TRBV5-1 and TRBJ1-5; D is undetermined. Trimming took 0 bases from V and 4 from J, leaving 8 bases between them. CDR1 is SGHRS and CDR2 is YFSETQ in the germline V gene. The CDR3 is 14 amino acids. The CDR3 DNA reads TGCGCCAGCAGCTTGGGACTGGCAAATCAGCCCCAGCATTTT. This codes for CASSLGLANQPQHF.

CDR3 loop: CASSLLGSSTDTQYF. CDR3 bases: TGTGCCAGCAGCTTACTCGGGTCTAGCACAGATACGCAGTATTTT. The chain uses TRBV7-2 and TRBJ2-3, with D unresolved. The V gene lost 2 bases and the J gene lost 0 bases, with 9 bases spanning the gap. CDR1 is SGHTA, CDR2 FQGNSA, per germline. This CDR3 region has 15 residues.

The chain is built from TRBV5-1 and TRBJ2-7; unclear D gene. Germline V gene data show CDR1 as SGHRS and CDR2 as YFSETQ. Trimming pared 7 bases from V and 7 bases from J, leaving 24 bases between. The CDR3 sequence is 15 residues long. The CDR3 here is CASLVWAPQYQEQYF. The CDR3 DNA sequence: TGCGCCAGCTTAGTTTGGGCCCCGCAGTATCAGGAGCAGTACTTC.